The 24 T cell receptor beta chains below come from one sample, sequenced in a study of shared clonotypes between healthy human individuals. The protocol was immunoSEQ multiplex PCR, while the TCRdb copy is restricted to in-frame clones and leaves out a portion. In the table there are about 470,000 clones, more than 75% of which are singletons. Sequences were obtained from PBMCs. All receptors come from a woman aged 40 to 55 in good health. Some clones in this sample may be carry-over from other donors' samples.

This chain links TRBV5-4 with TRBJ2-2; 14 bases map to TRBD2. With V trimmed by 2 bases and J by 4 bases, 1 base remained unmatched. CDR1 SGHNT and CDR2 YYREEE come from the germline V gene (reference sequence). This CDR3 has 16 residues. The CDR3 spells CASSFGTSGSTGELFF. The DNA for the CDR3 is TGTGCCAGCAGCTTTGGGACTAGCGGGAGCACCGGGGAGCTGTTTTTT.

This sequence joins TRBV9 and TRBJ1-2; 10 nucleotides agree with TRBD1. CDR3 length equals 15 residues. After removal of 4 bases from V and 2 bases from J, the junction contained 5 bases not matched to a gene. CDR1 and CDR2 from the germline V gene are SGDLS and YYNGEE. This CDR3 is CASSSRDRGNYGYTF. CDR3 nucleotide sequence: TGTGCCAGCAGCTCCCGGGACAGGGGAAACTATGGCTACACCTTC.

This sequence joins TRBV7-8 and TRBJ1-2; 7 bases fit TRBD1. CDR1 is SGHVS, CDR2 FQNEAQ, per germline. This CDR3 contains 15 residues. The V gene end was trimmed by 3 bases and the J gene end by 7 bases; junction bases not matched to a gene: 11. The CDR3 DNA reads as TGTGCCAGCAGCTTTAACGACAGGGCCGGTTCTGGCTACACCTTC. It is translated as CASSFNDRAGSGYTF.

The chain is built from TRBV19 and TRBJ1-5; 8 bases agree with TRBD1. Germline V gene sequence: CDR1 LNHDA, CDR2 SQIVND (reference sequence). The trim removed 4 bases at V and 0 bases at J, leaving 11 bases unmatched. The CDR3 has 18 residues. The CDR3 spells CASSRGRDRYYSNQPQHF. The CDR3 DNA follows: TGTGCCAGTAGTAGGGGTCGGGACAGGTACTATAGCAATCAGCCCCAGCATTTT.

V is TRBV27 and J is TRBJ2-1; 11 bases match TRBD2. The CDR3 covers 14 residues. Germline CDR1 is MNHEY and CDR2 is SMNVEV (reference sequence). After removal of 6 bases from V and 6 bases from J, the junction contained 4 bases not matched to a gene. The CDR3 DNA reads TGTGCCAGCAGGGGGCTAGCGGGAGGCAATGAGCAGTTCTTC. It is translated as CASRGLAGGNEQFF.

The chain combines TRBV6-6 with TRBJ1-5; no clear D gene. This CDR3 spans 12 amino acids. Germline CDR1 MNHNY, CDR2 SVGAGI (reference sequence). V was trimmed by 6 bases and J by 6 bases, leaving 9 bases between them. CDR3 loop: CASSEIGQPQHF. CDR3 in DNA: TGTGCCAGCAGCGAGATCGGTCAGCCCCAGCATTTT.

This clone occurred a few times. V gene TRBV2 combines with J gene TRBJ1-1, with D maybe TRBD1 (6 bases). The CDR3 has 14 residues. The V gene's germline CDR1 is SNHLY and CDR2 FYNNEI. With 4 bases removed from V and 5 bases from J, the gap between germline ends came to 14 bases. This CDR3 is CASSGPGVETEAFF. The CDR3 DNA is TGTGCCAGCAGTGGGCCAGGGGTCGAGACTGAAGCTTTCTTT. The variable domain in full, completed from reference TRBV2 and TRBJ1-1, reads EPEVTQTPSHQVTQMGQEVILRCVPISNHLYFYWYRQILGQKVEFLVSFYNNEISEKSEIFDDQFSVERPDGSNFTLKIRSTKLEDSAMYFCASSGPGVETEAFFGQGTRLTVV.

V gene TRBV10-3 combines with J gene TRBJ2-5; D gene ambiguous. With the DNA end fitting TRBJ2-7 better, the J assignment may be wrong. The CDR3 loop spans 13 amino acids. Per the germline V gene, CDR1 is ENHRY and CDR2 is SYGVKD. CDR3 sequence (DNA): TGTGCCATCAGTGAGGGTCAGTCCTACGAGCAGTACTTC. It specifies CAISEGQSYEQYF.

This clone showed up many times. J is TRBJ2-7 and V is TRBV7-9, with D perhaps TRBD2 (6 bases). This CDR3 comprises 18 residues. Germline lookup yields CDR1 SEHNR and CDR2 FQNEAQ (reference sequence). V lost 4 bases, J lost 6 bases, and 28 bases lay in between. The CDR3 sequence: CASSSTSITGFTGGEQYF. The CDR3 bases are TGTGCCAGCAGCTCCACTAGTATAACGGGTTTCACCGGGGGCGAGCAGTACTTC.

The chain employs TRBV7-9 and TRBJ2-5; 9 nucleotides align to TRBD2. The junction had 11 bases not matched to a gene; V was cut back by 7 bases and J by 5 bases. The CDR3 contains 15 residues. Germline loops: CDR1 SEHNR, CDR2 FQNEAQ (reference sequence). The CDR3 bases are TGTGCCAGCATGTTAGAGGGGACTAGCATTGAGACCCAGTACTTC. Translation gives CASMLEGTSIETQYF. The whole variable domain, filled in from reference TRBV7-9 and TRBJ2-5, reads DTGVSQNPRHKITKRGQNVTFRCDPISEHNRLYWYRQTLGQGPEFLTYFQNEAQLEKSRLLSDRFSAERPKGSFSTLEIQRTEQGDSAMYLCASMLEGTSIETQYFGPGTRLLVL.

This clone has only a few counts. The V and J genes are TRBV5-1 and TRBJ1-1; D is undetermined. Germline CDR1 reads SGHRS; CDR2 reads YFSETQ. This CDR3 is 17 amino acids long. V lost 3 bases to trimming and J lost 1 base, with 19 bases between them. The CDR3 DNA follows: TGCGCCAGCAGCTCCCGGCGGGGAGAAAGACGGAACACTGAAGCTTTCTTT. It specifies CASSSRRGERRNTEAFF.

The CDR3 nucleotides are TGTGCCATCAGTGGGGGGGGCACACTCAATGAGCAGTTCTTC. It translates to CAISGGGTLNEQFF. This chain connects TRBV10-3 to TRBJ2-1; tentatively, D is TRBD2 (7 bases). The CDR3 runs to 14 residues. Germline values: CDR1 ENHRY, CDR2 SYGVKD. Between the trimmed V and J ends, which lost 4 bases and 6 bases, there was a span of 13 bases.

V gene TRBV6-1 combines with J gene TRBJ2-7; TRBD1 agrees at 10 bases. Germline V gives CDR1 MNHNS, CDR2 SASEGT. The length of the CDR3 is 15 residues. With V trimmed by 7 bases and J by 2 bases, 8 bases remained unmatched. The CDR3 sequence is CASIIPGQGTYEQYF. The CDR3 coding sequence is TGTGCCAGCATAATTCCGGGACAGGGGACCTACGAGCAGTACTTC.

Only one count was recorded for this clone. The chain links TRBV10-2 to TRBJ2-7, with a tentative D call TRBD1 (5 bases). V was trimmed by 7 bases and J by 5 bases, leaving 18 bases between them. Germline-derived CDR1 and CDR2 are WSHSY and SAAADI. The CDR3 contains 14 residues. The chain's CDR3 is CASTKGQGFHEQYF. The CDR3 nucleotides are TGCGCCAGCACCAAGGGGCAGGGTTTCCACGAGCAGTACTTC.

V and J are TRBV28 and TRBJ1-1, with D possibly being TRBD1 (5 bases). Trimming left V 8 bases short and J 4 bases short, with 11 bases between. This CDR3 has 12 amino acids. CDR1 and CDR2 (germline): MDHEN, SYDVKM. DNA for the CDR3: TGTGCCAGCCTCTGGGGGGGCACTGAAGCTTTCTTT. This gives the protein CASLWGGTEAFF.

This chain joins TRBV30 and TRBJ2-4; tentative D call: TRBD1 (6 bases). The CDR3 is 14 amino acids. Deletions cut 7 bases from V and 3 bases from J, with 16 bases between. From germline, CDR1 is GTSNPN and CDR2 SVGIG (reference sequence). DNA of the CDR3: TGTGCCTCGAAGAGGGGGAGCTACAAAAACATTCAGTACTTC. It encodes CASKRGSYKNIQYF. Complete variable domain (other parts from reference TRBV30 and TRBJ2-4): SQTIHQWPATLVQPVGSPLSLECTVEGTSNPNLYWYRQAAGRGLQLLFYSVGIGQISSEVPQNLSASRPQDRQFILSSKKLLLSDSGFYLCASKRGSYKNIQYFGAGTRLSVL.

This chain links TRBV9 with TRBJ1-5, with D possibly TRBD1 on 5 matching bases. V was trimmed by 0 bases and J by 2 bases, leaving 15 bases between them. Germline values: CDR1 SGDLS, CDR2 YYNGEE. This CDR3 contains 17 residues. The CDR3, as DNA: TGTGCCAGCAGCGTAGTTGGTACCAGGGAGCGCAATCAGCCCCAGCATTTT. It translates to CASSVVGTRERNQPQHF.

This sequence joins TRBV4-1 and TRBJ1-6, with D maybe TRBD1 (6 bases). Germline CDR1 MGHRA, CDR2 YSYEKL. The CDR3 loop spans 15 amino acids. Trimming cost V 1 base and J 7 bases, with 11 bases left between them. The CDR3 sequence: CASSQGRDTNSPLHF. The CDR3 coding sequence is TGCGCCAGCAGCCAAGGCCGGGACACCAATTCACCCCTCCACTTT.

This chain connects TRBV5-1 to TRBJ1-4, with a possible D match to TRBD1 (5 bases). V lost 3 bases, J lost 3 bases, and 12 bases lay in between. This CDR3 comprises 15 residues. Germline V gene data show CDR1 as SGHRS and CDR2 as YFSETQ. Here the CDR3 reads CASSYRDPSNEKLFF. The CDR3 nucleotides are TGCGCCAGCAGCTACCGGGACCCGTCTAATGAAAAACTGTTTTTT.

The CDR3 is CASSIGGTANTGELFF. CDR3 nucleotide sequence: TGTGCCAGTAGTATAGGAGGAACAGCAAACACCGGGGAGCTGTTTTTT. This sequence joins TRBV19 and TRBJ2-2, with unresolved D. CDR1 is LNHDA, CDR2 SQIVND, per germline (reference sequence). V lost 1 base, J lost 2 bases, and 11 bases lay in between. This CDR3 has 16 residues.

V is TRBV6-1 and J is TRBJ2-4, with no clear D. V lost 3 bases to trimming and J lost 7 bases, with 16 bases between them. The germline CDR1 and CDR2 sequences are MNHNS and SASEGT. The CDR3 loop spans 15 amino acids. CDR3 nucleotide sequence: TGTGCCAGCAGTGATTTTTTAGGCAGGAGTAACATTCAGTACTTC. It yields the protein CASSDFLGRSNIQYF.

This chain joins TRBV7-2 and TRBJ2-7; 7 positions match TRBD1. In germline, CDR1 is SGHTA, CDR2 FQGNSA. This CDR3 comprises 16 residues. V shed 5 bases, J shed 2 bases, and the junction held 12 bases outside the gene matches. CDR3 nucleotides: TGTGCCAGCAGCCCGACCGACAGGGTTTCAGCCTACGAGCAGTACTTC. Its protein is CASSPTDRVSAYEQYF.

This CDR3 is CASTGGFNTGELFF. The CDR3 nucleotides are TGTGCCAGTACAGGGGGTTTCAACACCGGGGAGCTGTTTTTT. The rearrangement uses TRBV7-9 and TRBJ2-2, with TRBD1 identical over 8 bases. Looked up from germline, CDR1 is SEHNR and CDR2 is FQNEAQ (reference sequence). This CDR3 region has 14 residues. With V trimmed by 9 bases and J by 2 bases, 5 bases remained unmatched. The full variable domain, its missing parts supplied by reference TRBV7-9 and TRBJ2-2, is DTGVSQNPRHKITKRGQNVTFRCDPISEHNRLYWYRQTLGQGPEFLTYFQNEAQLEKSRLLSDRFSAERPKGSFSTLEIQRTEQGDSAMYLCASTGGFNTGELFFGEGSRLTVL.

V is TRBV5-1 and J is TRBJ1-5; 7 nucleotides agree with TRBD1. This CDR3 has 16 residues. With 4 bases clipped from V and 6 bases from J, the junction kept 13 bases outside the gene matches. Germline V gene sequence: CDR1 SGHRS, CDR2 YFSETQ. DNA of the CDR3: TGCGCCAGCAGCCCGGAAGCGGGACAGACGGGTCAGCCCCAGCATTTT. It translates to CASSPEAGQTGQPQHF.